The present T cell receptor beta chain was sequenced within a study of cytomegalovirus exposure and HLA in healthy donors. The CDR3 has 13 amino acids. V lost 4 bases and J lost 4; bases outside the gene matches: 1. Germline V CDR1 and CDR2: MNHNY, SVGAGI (reference sequence). PCR employed 60 Vbeta and 13 Jbeta primers. Profiling relied on immunoSEQ multiplex PCR, and the TCRdb table lists in-frame clones only, not all of them. The sample contains 110,000 or so clones, less than 80% of which appear only once. The sample holds a few counts of this clone. The specimen was PBMCs. The source is a woman in her thirties or forties in good health and CMV-seropositive. This chain joins TRBV6-6 and TRBJ1-2; 9 bases map to TRBD1. This CDR3 reads CASSLDRGYGYTF. Written as DNA, the CDR3 is TGTGCCAGCAGTTTGGACAGGGGCTATGGCTACACCTTC.